The next 5 T cell receptor beta chains were all read from a single sample in a study of shared clonotypes between healthy human individuals. The assay was immunoSEQ multiplex PCR, and TCRdb's table has in-frame clones only and misses some. The sample has over a million clones; about 80% are singletons. The sequencing sample was made of memory CD4+ T cells sorted from blood. Sample subset: CD45RA-negative fraction. Receptors were obtained from a man aged 18 to 29 in good health.

This rearrangement joins TRBV5-6 to TRBJ1-2; TRBD1 is a possible D gene (6 bases). Trimming took 5 bases from V and 5 from J, leaving 16 bases between them. Looked up from germline, CDR1 is SGHDT and CDR2 is YYEEEE. The CDR3 totals 14 residues. The CDR3 region is CASSSLQGFYGYTF. The DNA of the CDR3 is TGTGCCAGCAGTAGTTTACAGGGATTTTATGGCTACACCTTC.

The chain has TRBV14 and TRBJ1-1; 7 positions match TRBD1. CDR1 is SGHDN and CDR2 is FVKESK in the germline V gene. Trimming took 3 bases from V and 9 from J; bases not matched to a gene: 4. The CDR3 is 12 residues long. This CDR3 reads CASSQDRSQAFF. The CDR3 bases are TGTGCCAGCAGCCAGGACAGGTCGCAAGCTTTCTTT.

The chain has TRBV10-3 and TRBJ2-7, with D possibly matching TRBD2 (5 bases). CDR1 is ENHRY, CDR2 SYGVKD, per germline. CDR3 length: 14 amino acids. V shed 5 bases and J shed 2 bases, with 13 bases lying between them. The CDR3 protein is CAISPGLAAYEQYF. CDR3 sequence (DNA): TGTGCCATCAGTCCCGGCCTAGCCGCCTACGAGCAGTACTTC.

This sequence joins TRBV14 and TRBJ2-1; D remains ambiguous. V dropped 0 bases and J dropped 7 bases, with 10 bases sitting between them. Per the germline V gene, CDR1 is SGHDN and CDR2 is FVKESK. This CDR3 is 14 amino acids long. CDR3 protein: CASSQDLFGNEQFF. The CDR3 nucleotides are TGTGCCAGCAGCCAAGACCTGTTTGGGAATGAGCAGTTCTTC.

CDR3 nucleotides: TGTGCCAGCAGCGTGGGCCCTGACACTGAAGCTTTCTTT. It specifies CASSVGPDTEAFF. The rearrangement joins TRBV7-2 to TRBJ1-1; D unresolved. The V end was cut by 5 bases, the J end by 3 bases, with 10 bases between. The CDR3 runs 13 residues. Germline V gene sequence: CDR1 SGHTA, CDR2 FQGNSA.